This T cell receptor (beta chain) was captured by sequencing in a study of CD8 T cells in ankylosing spondylitis. This clonotype turned up a few times. Its specificity is not known. Study outcomes and limitations: It appeared that ankylosing spondylitis blood was characterized by a TCR beta motif of under ten highly homologous variants. Reports say disease-linked clones showed up significantly more in matched ankylosing spondylitis synovial fluid.

It was by quantitative 5'-RACE with molecular barcodes that TCR beta libraries were made. TCRdb reanalysed the 5' RACE reads using MiXCR and keeps one entry per CDR3 protein. Counted here are 26,000 or so distinct CDR3 sequences, roughly 7.3% occurring once; the ten biggest clones make up roughly 30%. This receptor was obtained from a male donor with ankylosing spondylitis or in good health (not recorded which). The sequencing sample was made of blood.

CDR3: CASSLTTGEYEQYV. DNA of the CDR3: TGCGCCAGCAGCTTGACGACAGGGGAGTACGAGCAGTACGTC. The chain couples TRBV5-1 to TRBJ2-7, with 8 positions matching TRBD1. The CDR3 is 14 amino acids. In germline, CDR1 is SGHRS, CDR2 YFSETQ. V shed 1 base, J shed 4 bases, and the junction held 4 bases outside the gene matches.